Reported below is one T cell receptor (beta chain). The sample belongs to a study of blood T cell repertoires in COVID-19. Study summary: The samples span acute and convalescent COVID-19 from the United States, Italy and Spain. Nucleic acid was either cDNA or gDNA, and it came from T cells, B-cell-depleted T cells, or PBMCs.

Original data processing: Using reference gene primer amplification, nucleated cell counts were estimated. Data came from immunoSEQ multiplex PCR; TCRdb stores just in-frame clones and leaves some out. Clone size and the V and J calls come from that table; the DNA yielded D and trimming. The sample yields tens of thousands of clones, 85% to 95% seen once. During active infection, Seattle patients enrolled and were then monitored through disease. Sample: peripheral blood. This receptor was obtained from a man over 45 with COVID-19, enrolled during active disease.

The CDR3 spells CAWSVLGGQWNTIYF. The CDR3 DNA reads TGTGCCTGGAGTGTACTCGGAGGGCAGTGGAACACCATATATTTT. The J gene is TRBJ1-3, the V gene TRBV30; the D is unclear. Germline CDR1 and CDR2: GTSNPN and SVGIG (reference sequence). The CDR3 extends over 15 amino acids. V lost 0 bases and J 7 bases, leaving 16 bases between the germline ends.